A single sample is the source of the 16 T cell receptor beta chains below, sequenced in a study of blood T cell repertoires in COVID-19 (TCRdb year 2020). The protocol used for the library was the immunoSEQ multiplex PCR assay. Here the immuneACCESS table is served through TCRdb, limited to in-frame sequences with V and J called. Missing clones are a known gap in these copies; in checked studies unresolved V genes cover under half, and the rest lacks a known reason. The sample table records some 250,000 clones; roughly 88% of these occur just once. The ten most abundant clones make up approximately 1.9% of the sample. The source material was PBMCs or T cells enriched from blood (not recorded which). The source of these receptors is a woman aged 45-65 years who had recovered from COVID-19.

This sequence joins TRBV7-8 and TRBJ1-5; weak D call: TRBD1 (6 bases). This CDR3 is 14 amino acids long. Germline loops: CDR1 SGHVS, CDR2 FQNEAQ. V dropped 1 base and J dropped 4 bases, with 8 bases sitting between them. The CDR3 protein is CASSLGTENQPQHF. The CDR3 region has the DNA TGTGCCAGCAGCTTAGGGACAGAAAATCAGCCCCAGCATTTT.

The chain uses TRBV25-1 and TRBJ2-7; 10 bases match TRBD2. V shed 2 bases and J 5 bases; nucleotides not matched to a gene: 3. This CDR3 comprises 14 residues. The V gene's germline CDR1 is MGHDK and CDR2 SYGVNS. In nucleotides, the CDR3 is TGTGCCAGCAGTGAACTAGCGGGAGCGGACGAGCAGTACTTC. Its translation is CASSELAGADEQYF.

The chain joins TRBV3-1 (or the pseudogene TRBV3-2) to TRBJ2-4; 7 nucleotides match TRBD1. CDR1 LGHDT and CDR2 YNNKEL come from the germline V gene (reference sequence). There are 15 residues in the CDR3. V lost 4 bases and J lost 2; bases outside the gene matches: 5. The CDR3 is CASSPGQVSKNIQYF. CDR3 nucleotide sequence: TGTGCCAGCAGCCCAGGACAGGTGTCCAAAAACATTCAGTACTTC.

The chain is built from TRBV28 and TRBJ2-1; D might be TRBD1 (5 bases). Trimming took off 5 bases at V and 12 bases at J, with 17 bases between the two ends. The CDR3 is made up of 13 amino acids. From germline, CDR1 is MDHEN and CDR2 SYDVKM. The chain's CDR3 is CASSHTSGWVQFF. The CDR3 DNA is TGTGCCAGCAGTCATACCTCAGGGTGGGTGCAGTTCTTC.

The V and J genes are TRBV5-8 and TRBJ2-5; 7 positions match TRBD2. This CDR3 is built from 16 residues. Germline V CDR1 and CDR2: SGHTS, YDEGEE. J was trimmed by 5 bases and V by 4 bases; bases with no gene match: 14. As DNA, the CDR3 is TGTGCCAGCAGCCAGCGGGGCGGGCGTAGTCGGGAGACCCAGTACTTC. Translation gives CASSQRGGRSRETQYF.

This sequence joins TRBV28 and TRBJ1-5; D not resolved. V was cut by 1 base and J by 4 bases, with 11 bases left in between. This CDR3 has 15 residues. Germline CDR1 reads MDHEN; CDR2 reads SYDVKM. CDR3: CASSLSGQPNQPQHF. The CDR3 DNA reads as TGTGCCAGCAGTTTATCGGGTCAGCCAAATCAGCCCCAGCATTTT.

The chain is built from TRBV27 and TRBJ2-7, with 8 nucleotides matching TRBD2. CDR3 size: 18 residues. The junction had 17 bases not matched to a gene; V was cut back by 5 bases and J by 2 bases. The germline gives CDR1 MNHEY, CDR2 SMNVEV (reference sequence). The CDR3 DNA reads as TGTGCCAGCAGTCTACGACTTCCCAGCGGGAGCTCAGCCTACGAGCAGTACTTC. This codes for CASSLRLPSGSSAYEQYF.

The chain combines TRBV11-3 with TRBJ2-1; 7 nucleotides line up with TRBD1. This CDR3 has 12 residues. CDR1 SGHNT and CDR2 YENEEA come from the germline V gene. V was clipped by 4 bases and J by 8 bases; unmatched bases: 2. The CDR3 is CASSSQGDEQFF. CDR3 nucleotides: TGTGCCAGCAGCTCTCAGGGGGATGAGCAGTTCTTC.

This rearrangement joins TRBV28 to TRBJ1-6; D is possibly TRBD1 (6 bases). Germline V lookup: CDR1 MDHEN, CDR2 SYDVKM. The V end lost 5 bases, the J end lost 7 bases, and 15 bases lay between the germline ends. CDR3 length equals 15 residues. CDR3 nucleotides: TGTGCCAGCAGTGTAGGGGGGGTAAAAAATTCACCCCTCCACTTT. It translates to CASSVGGVKNSPLHF.

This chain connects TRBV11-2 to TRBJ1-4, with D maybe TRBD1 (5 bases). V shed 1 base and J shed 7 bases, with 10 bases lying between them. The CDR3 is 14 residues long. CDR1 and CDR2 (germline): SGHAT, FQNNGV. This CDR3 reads CASSLGGGGEKLFF. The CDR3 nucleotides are TGTGCCAGCAGCTTAGGGGGCGGTGGTGAAAAACTGTTTTTT. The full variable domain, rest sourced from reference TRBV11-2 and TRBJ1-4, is EAGVAQSPRYKIIEKRQSVAFWCNPISGHATLYWYQQILGQGPKLLIQFQNNGVVDDSQLPKDRFSAERLKGVDSTLKIQPAKLEDSAVYLCASSLGGGGEKLFFGSGTQLSVL.

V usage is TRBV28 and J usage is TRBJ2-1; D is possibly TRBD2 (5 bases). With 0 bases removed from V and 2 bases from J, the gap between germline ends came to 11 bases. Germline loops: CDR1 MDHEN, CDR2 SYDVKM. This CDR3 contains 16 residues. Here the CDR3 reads CASSLWNGVTYNEQFF. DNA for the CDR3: TGTGCCAGCAGTTTATGGAACGGGGTTACCTACAATGAGCAGTTCTTC.

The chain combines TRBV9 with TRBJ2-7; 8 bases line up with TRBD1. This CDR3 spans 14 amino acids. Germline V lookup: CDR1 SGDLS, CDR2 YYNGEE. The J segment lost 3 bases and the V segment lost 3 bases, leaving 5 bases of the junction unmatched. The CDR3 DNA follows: TGTGCCAGCAGCGCGCCGGGACAGGACTACGAGCAGTACTTC. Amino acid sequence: CASSAPGQDYEQYF.

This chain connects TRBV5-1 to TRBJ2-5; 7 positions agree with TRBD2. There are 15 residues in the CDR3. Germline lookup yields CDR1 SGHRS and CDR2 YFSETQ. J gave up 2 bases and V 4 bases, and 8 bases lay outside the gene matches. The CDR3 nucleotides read TGCGCCAGCAGCCCACTACTAGCGCAACAAGAGACCCAGTACTTC. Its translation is CASSPLLAQQETQYF.

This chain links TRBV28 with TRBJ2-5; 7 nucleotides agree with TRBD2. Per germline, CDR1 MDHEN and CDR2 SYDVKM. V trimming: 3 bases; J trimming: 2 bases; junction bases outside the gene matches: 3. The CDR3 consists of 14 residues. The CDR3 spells CASSLLREQETQYF. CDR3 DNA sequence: TGTGCCAGCAGTTTGTTGCGGGAGCAAGAGACCCAGTACTTC.

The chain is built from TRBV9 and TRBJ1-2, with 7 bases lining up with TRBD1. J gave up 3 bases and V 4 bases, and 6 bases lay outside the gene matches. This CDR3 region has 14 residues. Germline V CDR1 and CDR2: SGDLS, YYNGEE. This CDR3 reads CASSPTGVYYGYTF. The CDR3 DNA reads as TGTGCCAGCAGCCCCACAGGGGTCTACTATGGCTACACCTTC.

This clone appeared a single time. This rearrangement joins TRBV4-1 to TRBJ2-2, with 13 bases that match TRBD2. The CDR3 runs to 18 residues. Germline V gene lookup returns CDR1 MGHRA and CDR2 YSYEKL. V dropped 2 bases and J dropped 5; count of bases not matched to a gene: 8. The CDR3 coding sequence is TGCGCCAGCAGCCAATTATATGGGACTAGCGGGGCTACCGGGGAGCTGTTTTTT. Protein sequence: CASSQLYGTSGATGELFF.